The text below deals with one TCR beta chain. This entry is derived from a study of shared clonotypes between healthy human individuals. Study-level background: The study used three CD4 naive, three CD4 memory, two CD8 naive and one CD8 memory plate per donor.

Negatively enriched CD4+ T cells were divided by CD45RA into naive and memory. The CDR3 runs to 13 residues. Looked up from germline, CDR1 is LNHNV and CDR2 is YYDKDF (reference sequence). J lost 3 bases, V lost 8 bases, and 7 bases had no gene match. Evenly divided among several immunoSEQ plates was the genomic DNA of each subset. Profiling relied on immunoSEQ multiplex PCR, and the TCRdb table lists in-frame clones only, not all of them. The sample shows 2 million to 2.5 million clones, 85% to 95% of them seen only once. The receptor comes from a man younger than 35 in good health. Some clones in this sample may be carry-over from other donors' samples. V and J are TRBV15 and TRBJ2-7; 7 bases line up with TRBD1. Material for sequencing was naive CD4+ T cells from PBMCs. Documented subset: CD45RA+ positively selected. The CDR3 bases are TGTGCCACCGCACAGGGGTCGAGCTACGAGCAGTACTTC. Residues: CATAQGSSYEQYF.